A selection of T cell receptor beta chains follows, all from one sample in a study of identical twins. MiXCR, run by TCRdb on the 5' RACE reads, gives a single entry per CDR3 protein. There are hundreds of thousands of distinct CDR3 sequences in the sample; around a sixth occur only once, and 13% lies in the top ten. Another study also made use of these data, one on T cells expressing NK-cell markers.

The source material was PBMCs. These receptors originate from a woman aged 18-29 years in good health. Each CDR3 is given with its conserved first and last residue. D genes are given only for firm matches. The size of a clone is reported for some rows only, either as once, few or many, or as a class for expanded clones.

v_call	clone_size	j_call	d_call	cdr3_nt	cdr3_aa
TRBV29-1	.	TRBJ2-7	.	TGCAGCGTTGAAGTCCCTTCCTACGAGCAGTACTTC	CSVEVPSYEQYF
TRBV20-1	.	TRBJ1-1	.	TGCAGTGCTAGAGTCTGGAAACGAAGGGACACTGAAGCTTTCTTT	CSARVWKRRDTEAFF
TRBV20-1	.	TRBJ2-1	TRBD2	TGCAGTGCTAGAGTTCTAGCGGGGGGATTGAGCTCCTACAATGAGCAGTTCTTC	CSARVLAGGLSSYNEQFF
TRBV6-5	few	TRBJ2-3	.	TGTGCCAGCAGTTACAGGGGACATTGGGGTGAGACAGATACGCAGTATTTT	CASSYRGHWGETDTQYF
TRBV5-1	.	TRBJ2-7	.	TGCGCCAGCAGCTCGGCAGCTTACAGCTACGAGCAGTACTTC	CASSSAAYSYEQYF
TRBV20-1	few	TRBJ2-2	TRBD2	TGCAGTGCTAGGTCTAGCGGGAGGAATATCGGGGAGCTGTTTTTT	CSARSSGRNIGELFF
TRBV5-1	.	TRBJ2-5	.	TGCGCCAGCAGCTCCCTTGGTATACCCCAAGAGACCCAGTACTTC	CASSSLGIPQETQYF
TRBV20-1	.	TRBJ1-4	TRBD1	TGCTGTGCTAGGGGGACAGGGGGAAATGGTGAAAAACTGTTTTTT	CCARGTGGNGEKLFF
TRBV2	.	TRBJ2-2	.	TGTGCCAGCAGGGACCCCGGGGAGCTGTTTTTT	CASRDPGELFF
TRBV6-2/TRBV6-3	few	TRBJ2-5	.	TGTGCCAGCAGTTTGCAGCGGGAGACCCAGTACTTC	CASSLQRETQYF
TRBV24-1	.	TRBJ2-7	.	TGTGCCACCAGTCGAGTCTTACCAGCCTCCTACGAGCAGTACTTC	CATSRVLPASYEQYF
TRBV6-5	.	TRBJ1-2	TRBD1	TGTGCCAGCAGGTACAGGGGTGGCTACACCTTC	CASRYRGGYTF
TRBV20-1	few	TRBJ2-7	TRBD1	TGCAGTGCCAAAGAGGGGGCCCTTGGGGAGCAGTACTTC	CSAKEGALGEQYF
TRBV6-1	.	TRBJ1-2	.	TGTGCCAGCAGTGAAGCTATTGGCAGAGCTAACTATGGCTACACCTTC	CASSEAIGRANYGYTF
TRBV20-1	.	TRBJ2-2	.	TGCAGTGCAAGCAGGACTGGATACACCGGGGAGCTGTTTTTT	CSASRTGYTGELFF
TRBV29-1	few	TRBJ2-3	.	TGCAGCGTTCCACCCGGGACAAATGCTGGAGATACGCAGTATTTT	CSVPPGTNAGDTQYF
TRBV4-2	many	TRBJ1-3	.	TGTGCCAGCAGCCAAGAGTTACGGATCTCTGGAAACACCATATATTTT	CASSQELRISGNTIYF
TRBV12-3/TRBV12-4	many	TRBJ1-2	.	TGTGCCAGCAGTTTAGGGGACGGATCTGGCTACACCTTC	CASSLGDGSGYTF
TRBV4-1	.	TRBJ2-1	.	TGCGCCAGCAGCCAAGAACGGCGGGGTTACAATGAGCAGTTCTTC	CASSQERRGYNEQFF
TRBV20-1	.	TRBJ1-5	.	TGCAGTGCTAGAAGCAGGGGCCTTGAGCCCCAGCATTTT	CSARSRGLEPQHF
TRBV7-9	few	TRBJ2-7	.	TGTGCCAGCAGCTTAGCGGTGGGAGCGGCTAACGAGCAGTACTTC	CASSLAVGAANEQYF
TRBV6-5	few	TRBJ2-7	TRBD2	TGTGCCAGCAGTTACGGGACTAGCGGGGAGCAGTACTTC	CASSYGTSGEQYF
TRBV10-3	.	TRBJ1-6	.	TGTGCCATCAGTGAAGGTGGGCGGGATTCACCCCTCCACTTT	CAISEGGRDSPLHF
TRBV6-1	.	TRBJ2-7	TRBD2	TGTGCCAGCAGTGGACTAGCGGGGACCATTAGCTCCTACGAGCAGTACTTC	CASSGLAGTISSYEQYF